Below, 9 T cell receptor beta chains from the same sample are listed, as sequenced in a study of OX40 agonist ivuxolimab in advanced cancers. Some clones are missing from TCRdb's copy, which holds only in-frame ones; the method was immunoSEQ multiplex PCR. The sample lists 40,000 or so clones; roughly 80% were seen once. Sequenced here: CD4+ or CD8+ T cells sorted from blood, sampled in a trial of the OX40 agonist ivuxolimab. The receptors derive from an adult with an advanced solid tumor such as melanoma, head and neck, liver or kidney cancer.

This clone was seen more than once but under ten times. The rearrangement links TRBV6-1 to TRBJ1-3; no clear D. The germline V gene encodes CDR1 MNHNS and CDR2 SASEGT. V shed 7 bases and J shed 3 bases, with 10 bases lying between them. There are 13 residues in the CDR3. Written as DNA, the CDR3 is TGTGCCAGCACTGTCGGTAATGGAAACACCATATATTTT. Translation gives CASTVGNGNTIYF.

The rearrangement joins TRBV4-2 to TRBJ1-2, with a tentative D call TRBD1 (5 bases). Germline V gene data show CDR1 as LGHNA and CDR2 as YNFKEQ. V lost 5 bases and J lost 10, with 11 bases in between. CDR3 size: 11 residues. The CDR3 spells CASSLDTHYTF. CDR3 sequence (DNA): TGTGCCAGCAGCTTGGACACGCACTACACCTTC.

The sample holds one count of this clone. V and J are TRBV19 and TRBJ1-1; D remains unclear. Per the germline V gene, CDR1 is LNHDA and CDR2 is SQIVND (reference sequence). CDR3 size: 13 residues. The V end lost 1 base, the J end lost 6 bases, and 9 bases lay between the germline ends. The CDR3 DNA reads TGTGCCAGTAGTATAGTTCCTGGGTCTGAAGCTTTCTTT. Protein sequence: CASSIVPGSEAFF.

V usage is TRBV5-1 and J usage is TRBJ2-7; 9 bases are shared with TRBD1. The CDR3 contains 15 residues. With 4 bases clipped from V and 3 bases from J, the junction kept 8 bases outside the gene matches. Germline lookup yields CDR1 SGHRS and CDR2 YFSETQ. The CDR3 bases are TGCGCCAGCAGCCCCACGGGACAGGGAGTCTACGAGCAGTACTTC. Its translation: CASSPTGQGVYEQYF.

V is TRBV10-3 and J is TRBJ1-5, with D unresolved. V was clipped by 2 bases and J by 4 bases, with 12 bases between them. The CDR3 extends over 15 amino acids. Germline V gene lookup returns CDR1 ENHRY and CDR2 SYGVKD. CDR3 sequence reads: CAISEVGPANQPQHF. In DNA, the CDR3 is TGTGCCATCAGTGAGGTAGGGCCTGCGAATCAGCCCCAGCATTTT.

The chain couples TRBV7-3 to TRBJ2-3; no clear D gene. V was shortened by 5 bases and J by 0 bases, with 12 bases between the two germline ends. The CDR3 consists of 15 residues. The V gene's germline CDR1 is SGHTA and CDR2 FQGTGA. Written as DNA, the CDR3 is TGTGCCAGCAGCGCCAAGATAGATAGCACAGATACGCAGTATTTT. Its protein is CASSAKIDSTDTQYF.

CDR3 nucleotides: TGTGCCATCAGTGATACGGTGCATCCTGAAGCTTTCTTT. Encoded protein: CAISDTVHPEAFF. This chain joins TRBV10-3 and TRBJ1-1; D not certain. There are 13 residues in the CDR3. V lost 3 bases to trimming and J lost 6 bases, with 11 bases between them. In germline, CDR1 is ENHRY, CDR2 SYGVKD.

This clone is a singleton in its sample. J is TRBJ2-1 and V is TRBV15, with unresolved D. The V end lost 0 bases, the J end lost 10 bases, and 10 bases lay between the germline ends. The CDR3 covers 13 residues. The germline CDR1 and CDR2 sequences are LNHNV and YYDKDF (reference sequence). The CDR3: CATSRDSHSEQFF. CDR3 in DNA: TGTGCCACCAGCAGAGACAGTCATAGCGAGCAGTTCTTC.

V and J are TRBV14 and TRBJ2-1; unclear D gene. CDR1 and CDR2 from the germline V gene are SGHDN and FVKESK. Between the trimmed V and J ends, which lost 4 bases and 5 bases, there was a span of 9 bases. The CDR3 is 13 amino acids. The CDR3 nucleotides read TGTGCCAGCAGCCCCATCTCAAACAATGAGCAGTTCTTC. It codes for CASSPISNNEQFF.